These 26 T cell receptor beta chains share one sample of origin, sequenced in a study of vaccination and CD4 T cells after COVID-19. Treatment given: roughly 10-day PBMC culture with coronavirus spike peptide pools or control peptides (ViraFEST assay). No antigens are known for them. The Oncomine TCR Beta short-read assay sequenced DNA from cultured CD4+ T cells. A single record per CDR3 protein comes from TCRdb applying MiXCR to the PCR reads. The repertoire holds 20,000 to 25,000 distinct CDR3 sequences, with approximately 39% as singletons. Sample: CD4+ T cells from blood, cultured in vitro. These receptors were collected from a human donor who had recovered from COVID-19.

The V and J genes are TRBV6-1 and TRBJ2-1; the match to TRBD1 covers 7 bases. Trimming cost V 6 bases and J 4 bases; bases outside gene matches: 6. The CDR3 has 14 residues. Germline loops: CDR1 MNHNS, CDR2 SASEGT. CDR3 residues: CASRPPGQYNEQFF. The CDR3 nucleotides are TGTGCCAGCAGGCCCCCGGGACAGTACAATGAGCAGTTCTTC.

V gene TRBV11-2 combines with J gene TRBJ2-3; 7 nucleotides match TRBD1. The V gene end was trimmed by 5 bases and the J gene end by 2 bases; junction bases not matched to a gene: 10. Germline loops: CDR1 SGHAT, CDR2 FQNNGV. This CDR3 is 16 amino acids long. CDR3 bases: TGTGCCAGCAGCCCTCGACAGGGTATTAACACAGATACGCAGTATTTT. This gives the protein CASSPRQGINTDTQYF. Full variable domain (remainder filled in from reference TRBV11-2 and TRBJ2-3): EAGVAQSPRYKIIEKRQSVAFWCNPISGHATLYWYQQILGQGPKLLIQFQNNGVVDDSQLPKDRFSAERLKGVDSTLKIQPAKLEDSAVYLCASSPRQGINTDTQYFGPGTRLTVL.

The V gene is TRBV7-3, the J gene TRBJ2-7, with D maybe TRBD1 (5 bases). V was pared by 2 bases and J by 6 bases, with 14 bases between. This CDR3 contains 14 residues. The germline gives CDR1 SGHTA, CDR2 FQGTGA. This CDR3 reads CASSLWEGQGEQYF. Written as DNA, the CDR3 is TGTGCCAGCAGCTTATGGGAAGGGCAGGGCGAGCAGTACTTC.

V gene TRBV20-1 combines with J gene TRBJ2-4; 9 nucleotides agree with TRBD1. V trimming: 5 bases; J trimming: 7 bases; junction bases outside the gene matches: 9. CDR1 is DFQATT and CDR2 is SNEGSKA in the germline V gene (reference sequence). The CDR3 is 14 residues long. CDR3: CSALSWGQGNIQYF. DNA for the CDR3: TGCAGTGCTCTTAGCTGGGGACAGGGTAACATTCAGTACTTC.

This clonotype was detected a few times. V and J are TRBV6-2 or TRBV6-3 and TRBJ2-7; 11 bases are shared with TRBD1. This CDR3 contains 13 residues. Per the germline V gene, CDR1 is MNHEY and CDR2 is SVGEGT. V lost 6 bases, J lost 3 bases, and 1 base stayed unmatched. CDR3 in DNA: TGTGCCAGCAGGGGGACAGGGGGCTACGAGCAGTACTTC. Protein: CASRGTGGYEQYF.

The gene calls are TRBV7-3 and TRBJ1-1, with 7 bases matching TRBD1. The germline CDR1 and CDR2 sequences are SGHTA and FQGTGA. V lost 5 bases to trimming and J lost 0 bases; unmatched junction nucleotides: 9. The CDR3 has 16 residues. The CDR3 DNA reads as TGTGCCAGCAGCCTCCGGACAGGACTTATGAACACTGAAGCTTTCTTT. It codes for CASSLRTGLMNTEAFF.

CDR3 in amino acids: CASSLVGYWNEQYF. In DNA form, the CDR3 reads TGTGCCAGCAGCTTAGTCGGGTATTGGAACGAGCAGTACTTC. V is TRBV7-9 and J is TRBJ2-7; no clear D. The CDR3 loop spans 14 amino acids. The germline V and J ends were trimmed by 1 base and 5 bases, with 12 bases remaining between them. Germline values: CDR1 SEHNR, CDR2 FQNEAQ (reference sequence).

The J gene is TRBJ2-5, the V gene TRBV5-6; 12 bases match TRBD2. The J segment lost 5 bases and the V segment lost 3 bases, leaving 14 bases of the junction unmatched. Germline V gene lookup returns CDR1 SGHDT and CDR2 YYEEEE. The CDR3 sequence is 18 residues long. The CDR3 region is CASSSAGRLAGVGETQYF. CDR3 bases: TGTGCCAGCAGCTCTGCCGGCCGACTAGCGGGAGTCGGGGAGACCCAGTACTTC.

A few counts support this clonotype. V and J are TRBV7-2 and TRBJ2-3; 9 nucleotides line up with TRBD2. CDR1 is SGHTA, CDR2 FQGNSA, per germline. The CDR3 runs to 14 residues. V shed 5 bases and J 4 bases; nucleotides not matched to a gene: 4. CDR3 coding DNA: TGTGCCAGCAGCGAGCGGGAGGAGGCAGATACGCAGTATTTT. Protein sequence: CASSEREEADTQYF.

J is TRBJ1-5 and V is TRBV6-1; D gene unclear. Germline CDR1 and CDR2: MNHNS and SASEGT. The length of the CDR3 is 12 residues. V was pared by 6 bases and J by 7 bases, with 10 bases between. The CDR3 DNA is TGTGCCAGCAGCGAGTCGGAGCAGCCCCAGCATTTT. Amino acid sequence: CASSESEQPQHF.

In its sample, this clonotype was seen a few times. V and J are TRBV28 and TRBJ1-6; 8 nucleotides agree with TRBD1. The CDR3 runs 14 residues. The trim removed 10 bases at V and 9 bases at J, leaving 11 bases unmatched. From germline, CDR1 is MDHEN and CDR2 SYDVKM. CDR3 protein: CAIRTGTGSSPLHF. The CDR3, as DNA: TGTGCCATCCGCACCGGGACAGGAAGTTCACCCCTCCACTTT.

CDR3 protein: CSANRDLSKNIQYF. CDR3 coding DNA: TGCAGTGCTAACAGGGATTTGTCCAAAAACATTCAGTACTTC. The chain joins TRBV20-1 to TRBJ2-4; a possible D gene is TRBD1 (6 bases). The CDR3 has 14 residues. Germline CDR1 and CDR2: DFQATT and SNEGSKA (reference sequence). Trimming pared 4 bases from V and 2 bases from J, leaving 12 bases between.

This clonotype has just a few counts. The chain recombines TRBV6-5 with TRBJ1-2; D ambiguous. V dropped 2 bases and J dropped 3 bases, with 13 bases sitting between them. This CDR3 contains 15 residues. Germline V gives CDR1 MNHEY, CDR2 SVGAGI. In DNA, the CDR3 is TGTGCCAGCAGTTACCAAATCCGTCCTGACTATGGCTACACCTTC. This sequence encodes CASSYQIRPDYGYTF.

This clonotype was found a few times. CDR3 residues: CASSADLGNGYTF. CDR3 bases: TGTGCCAGCAGTGCCGATTTGGGGAATGGCTACACCTTC. This chain connects TRBV2 to TRBJ1-2; D is unclear. V lost 4 bases and J 6 bases, leaving 12 bases between the germline ends. This CDR3 region has 13 residues. From germline, CDR1 is SNHLY and CDR2 FYNNEI.

V usage is TRBV20-1 and J usage is TRBJ1-6; 7 bases are a match to TRBD1. The CDR3 runs to 15 residues. Germline lookup yields CDR1 DFQATT and CDR2 SNEGSKA (reference sequence). V trimming: 0 bases; J trimming: 4 bases; junction bases outside the gene matches: 3. For the CDR3, the DNA is TGCAGTGCTAGAGACGCGGGACAGTATAATTCACCCCTCCACTTT. Protein: CSARDAGQYNSPLHF.

This clonotype was seen only a few times. This rearrangement joins TRBV7-8 to TRBJ2-3; D possibly corresponds to TRBD2 (5 bases). V was pared by 0 bases and J by 3 bases, with 7 bases between. CDR1 is SGHVS, CDR2 FQNEAQ, per germline. The CDR3 consists of 14 residues. The CDR3 nucleotides are TGTGCCAGCAGCTTAGCCGGGAAGACAGATACGCAGTATTTT. Translated: CASSLAGKTDTQYF.

V gene TRBV23-1 combines with J gene TRBJ1-2; no firm D call. TRBV23-1 is an ORF, and what it does is uncertain. This CDR3 spans 15 amino acids. The V and J ends lost 4 bases and 5 bases respectively, with 17 bases between them. For the CDR3, the DNA is TGCGCCAGCAGTCGGTCGGCAGCCCCGAAGTATGGCTACACCTTC. Its translation: CASSRSAAPKYGYTF.

This clonotype was detected only a few times. The chain combines TRBV28 with TRBJ1-2; 8 bases fit TRBD1. Germline V gives CDR1 MDHEN, CDR2 SYDVKM. This CDR3 comprises 16 residues. Germline trimming cut 6 bases from V and 5 bases from J; bases unmatched to any gene: 14. The CDR3: CASSLGNPTGGYGYTF. CDR3 bases: TGTGCCAGCAGCCTGGGGAATCCAACAGGGGGTTATGGCTACACCTTC.

The rearrangement joins TRBV2 to TRBJ1-1; D remains unclear. This CDR3 spans 15 amino acids. V was clipped by 8 bases and J by 4 bases, with 20 bases between them. Looked up from germline, CDR1 is SNHLY and CDR2 is FYNNEI. CDR3 amino acids: CASLLKMGLGTEAFF. CDR3 nucleotides: TGTGCCAGCTTGCTGAAGATGGGGTTGGGCACTGAAGCTTTCTTT. The variable domain in full, completed from reference TRBV2 and TRBJ1-1, reads EPEVTQTPSHQVTQMGQEVILRCVPISNHLYFYWYRQILGQKVEFLVSFYNNEISEKSEIFDDQFSVERPDGSNFTLKIRSTKLEDSAMYFCASLLKMGLGTEAFFGQGTRLTVV.

This clonotype was counted a few times. The rearrangement links TRBV7-9 to TRBJ2-7; 8 positions match TRBD1. With V trimmed by 5 bases and J by 2 bases, 8 bases remained unmatched. Germline V lookup: CDR1 SEHNR, CDR2 FQNEAQ (reference sequence). The CDR3 is made up of 15 amino acids. The CDR3 spells CASSPTGARTYEQYF. The CDR3 DNA is TGTGCCAGCAGCCCGACAGGGGCCCGCACCTACGAGCAGTACTTC.

V gene TRBV11-2 combines with J gene TRBJ2-2; 14 bases match TRBD2. Germline-derived CDR1 and CDR2 are SGHAT and FQNNGV. This CDR3 region has 18 residues. V shed 4 bases and J 3 bases; nucleotides not matched to a gene: 7. CDR3 region: CASSYGLAGGRHTGELFF. The CDR3 DNA follows: TGTGCCAGCAGCTACGGACTAGCGGGGGGCCGGCACACCGGGGAGCTGTTTTTT.

The chain uses TRBV24-1 and TRBJ2-7; D not certain. V gave up 4 bases and J gave up 8 bases, with 11 bases separating them. This CDR3 comprises 12 residues. The germline V gene encodes CDR1 KGHDR and CDR2 SFDVKD. This CDR3 is CATSDRTEKQYF. Here the CDR3 DNA reads TGTGCCACCAGTGACCGAACAGAGAAGCAGTACTTC.

The chain employs TRBV20-1 and TRBJ1-5; 9 positions agree with TRBD1. V was pared by 5 bases and J by 5 bases, with 10 bases of the junction left unmatched. CDR1 is DFQATT, CDR2 SNEGSKA, per germline (reference sequence). The CDR3 totals 15 residues. Written as DNA, the CDR3 is TGCAGTGCTCCAACAGGGGGCGCATCACATCAGCCCCAGCATTTT. Its translation: CSAPTGGASHQPQHF.

The chain carries TRBV5-1 and TRBJ1-1, with TRBD1 as a possible D gene (6 bases). Trimming took 4 bases from V and 3 from J, leaving 16 bases between them. Germline lookup yields CDR1 SGHRS and CDR2 YFSETQ. The CDR3 spans 15 residues. The CDR3 DNA is TGCGCCAGCAGCCTAGGACAGCTTGGGGACACTGAAGCTTTCTTT. Encoded protein: CASSLGQLGDTEAFF. The full variable domain, completed using reference TRBV5-1 and TRBJ1-1, is KAGVTQTPRYLIKTRGQQVTLSCSPISGHRSVSWYQQTPGQGLQFLFEYFSETQRNKGNFPGRFSGRQFSNSRSEMNVSTLELGDSALYLCASSLGQLGDTEAFFGQGTRLTVV.

The CDR3 sequence is CASSLGQGAGNQPQHF. Here the CDR3 DNA reads TGTGCCAGCAGCTTAGGACAGGGGGCTGGCAATCAGCCCCAGCATTTT. The chain uses TRBV7-9 and TRBJ1-5, with TRBD1 matching over 10 bases. V lost 1 base, J lost 2 bases, and 2 bases stayed unmatched. CDR1 SEHNR and CDR2 FQNEAQ come from the germline V gene (reference sequence). There are 16 residues in the CDR3. The variable domain in full, completed from reference TRBV7-9 and TRBJ1-5, reads DTGVSQNPRHKITKRGQNVTFRCDPISEHNRLYWYRQTLGQGPEFLTYFQNEAQLEKSRLLSDRFSAERPKGSFSTLEIQRTEQGDSAMYLCASSLGQGAGNQPQHFGDGTRLSIL.

This clonotype has only a few counts. The junction differs from germline at one of its ends, possibly a read error. The rearrangement links TRBV5-1 to TRBJ1-6; TRBD1 matches 10 bases. The length of the CDR3 is 17 residues. Germline CDR1 SGHRS, CDR2 YFSETQ. The CDR3 loop is CASSQGTGVQDNPPLHF. The CDR3 nucleotides read TGCGCCAGCAGCCAAGGGACAGGGGTCCAGGATAATCCACCCCTCCACTTT.